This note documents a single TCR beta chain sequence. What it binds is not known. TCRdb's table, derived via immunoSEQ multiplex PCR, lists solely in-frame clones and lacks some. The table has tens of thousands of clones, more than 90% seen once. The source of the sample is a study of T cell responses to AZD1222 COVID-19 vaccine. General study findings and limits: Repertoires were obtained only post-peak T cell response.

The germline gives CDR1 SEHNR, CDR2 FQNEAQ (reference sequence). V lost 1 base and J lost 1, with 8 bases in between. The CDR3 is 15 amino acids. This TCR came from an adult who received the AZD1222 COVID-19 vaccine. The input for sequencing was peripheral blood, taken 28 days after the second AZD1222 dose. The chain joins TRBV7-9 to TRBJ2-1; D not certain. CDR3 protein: CASSLVLDSYNEQFF. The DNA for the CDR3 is TGTGCCAGCAGCTTAGTTCTCGATTCCTACAATGAGCAGTTCTTC. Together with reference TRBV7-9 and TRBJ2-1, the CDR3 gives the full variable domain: DTGVSQNPRHKITKRGQNVTFRCDPISEHNRLYWYRQTLGQGPEFLTYFQNEAQLEKSRLLSDRFSAERPKGSFSTLEIQRTEQGDSAMYLCASSLVLDSYNEQFFGPGTRLTVL.